What follows describes a single T cell receptor (beta chain). No antigen is known for it. This PCR relied on a set of 60 Vbeta primers and 13 Jbeta primers. Sequencing used immunoSEQ multiplex PCR; TCRdb keeps in-frame clones, though not all of them. The sample contains more than 75,000 clones, about 74% of which appear only once. Per germline, CDR1 KGHSH and CDR2 LQKENI. The CDR3 spans 15 residues. V shed 3 bases and J shed 1 base, with 10 bases lying between them. The entry originates in a study of cytomegalovirus exposure and HLA in healthy donors. General observations from the study: Presence/absence results assume similar sequencing depth per donor, which may not hold.

The chain uses TRBV18 and TRBJ1-5, with a tentative D call TRBD1 (5 bases). Material for sequencing was PBMCs. This sequence was found in a woman between 50 and 59 years old in good health and CMV-seropositive. This CDR3 reads CASSPGGGSNQPQHF. The CDR3 DNA reads as TGTGCCAGCTCACCGGGCGGGGGAAGCAATCAGCCCCAGCATTTT.